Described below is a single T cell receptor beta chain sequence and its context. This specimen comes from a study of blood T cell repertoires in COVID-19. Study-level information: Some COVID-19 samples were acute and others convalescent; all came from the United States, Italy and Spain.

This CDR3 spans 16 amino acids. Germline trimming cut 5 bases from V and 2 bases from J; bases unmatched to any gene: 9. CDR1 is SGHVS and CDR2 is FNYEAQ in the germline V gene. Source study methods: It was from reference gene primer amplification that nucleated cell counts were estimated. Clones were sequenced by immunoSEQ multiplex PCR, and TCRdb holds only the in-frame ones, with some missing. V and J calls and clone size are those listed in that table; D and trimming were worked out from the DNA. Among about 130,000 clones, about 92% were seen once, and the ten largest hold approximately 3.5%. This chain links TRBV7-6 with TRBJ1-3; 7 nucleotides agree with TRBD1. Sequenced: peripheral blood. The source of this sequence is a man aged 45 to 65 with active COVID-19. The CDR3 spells CASSLQRQGAGNTIYF. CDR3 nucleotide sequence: TGTGCCAGCAGCCTCCAAAGACAGGGTGCTGGAAACACCATATATTTT.